This T cell receptor (beta chain) was obtained from a study of shared T cell receptors in the human thymus. Clones were sequenced by immunoSEQ multiplex PCR, and TCRdb holds only the in-frame ones, with some missing. Of some 640,000 clones in the sample, 80% to 90% are singletons; the top ten hold 0.0094%. This clone occurred once. CDR1 and CDR2 (germline): MGHDK, SYGVNS. The V and J ends lost 4 bases and 2 bases respectively, with 8 bases between them. CDR3 length: 13 residues. These data were likewise used in another study, on human thymus T cells. This second study says: Apparent skewing of V and J gene usage characterized both thymic and blood repertoires.

The TCR comes from a boy under two years old with a congenital heart defect. This chain joins TRBV25-1 and TRBJ1-2; D ambiguous. The sequenced sample was thymocytes. The CDR3 sequence: CASSAPGNYGYTF. The CDR3 nucleotides are TGTGCCAGCAGTGCTCCAGGCAACTATGGCTACACCTTC.